The rows below give T cell receptor beta chains drawn from one sample of a study of beta chain features in type 1 diabetes. Data came from immunoSEQ multiplex PCR; TCRdb stores just in-frame clones and leaves some out. The sample gives around 140,000 clones, around 9% of which show up once; 0.7% to 0.85% is in the top ten. Sequencing was done on a sample of central memory CD4+ T cells from blood. The receptors stem from a man aged 25 to 45 with type 1 diabetes. Each CDR3 is given with its conserved first and last residue. D genes are given only for firm matches. A clone size is listed for some rows: how often the clone was seen (once, few, many), or a class if it is expanded.

>.|TRBV4-2|TRBD2|TRBJ2-3
TGTGCCAGCAGCCCGGGACTAGCGGGGGGGCCGGGATTGGATACGCAGTATTTT
CASSPGLAGGPGLDTQYF
>few|TRBV7-2|.|TRBJ1-6
TGTGCCAGCAGCTTTTCAACAGGTGAAACCCTCCACTTT
CASSFSTGETLHF
>.|TRBV4-2|TRBD1|TRBJ1-2
TGTGCCAGCAGCCAAGACAGGGGGGATGGCTACACCTTC
CASSQDRGDGYTF
>.|TRBV30|TRBD1|TRBJ1-4
TGTGCCTGGAGGGATCCAGGGGGCGGGGGTGAAAAACTGTTTTTT
CAWRDPGGGGEKLFF
>few|TRBV28|TRBD2|TRBJ2-7
TGTGCCAGCAGTTCTAGAGCGGGGGGACACGAGCAGTACTTC
CASSSRAGGHEQYF
>few|TRBV19|TRBD1|TRBJ2-7
TGTGCCAGTACTCTTACAGGGGGCGAGGTCGAGCAGTACTTC
CASTLTGGEVEQYF
>.|TRBV15|.|TRBJ1-5
TGTGCCACCAGCAGAGATCTTGGGGGGAGTCAGCCCCAGCATTTT
CATSRDLGGSQPQHF
>.|TRBV7-9|.|TRBJ2-6
TGTGCCAGCAGTAAGACAGTCTCTGGGGCCAACGTCCTGACTTTC
CASSKTVSGANVLTF
>.|TRBV6-6|.|TRBJ1-5
TGTGCCAGCACCCTAGACCACGCCCTGCCCCAGCATTTT
CASTLDHALPQHF
>.|TRBV7-9|.|TRBJ2-5
TGTGCCAGCAGCTTAGTACGCCAGGGGGGCTGGGAGACCCAGTACTTC
CASSLVRQGGWETQYF
>.|TRBV27|.|TRBJ2-3
TGTGCCAGCAGTCCCCTTGGGGGCTCTAGCACAGATACGCAGTATTTT
CASSPLGGSSTDTQYF
>.|TRBV28|TRBD1|TRBJ1-1
TGTGCCAGCAGTAGGGGACAGCTGAACACTGAAGCTTTCTTT
CASSRGQLNTEAFF
>few|TRBV11-1|TRBD2|TRBJ2-7
TGTGCCAGCAGCCCCCGGGCAGCGGGGGGTTACGAGCAGTACTTC
CASSPRAAGGYEQYF
>.|TRBV7-6|.|TRBJ2-5
TGTGCCAGCAGCCTCCTAAGGGGGGGAGGGAAGCAGACCCAGTACTTC
CASSLLRGGGKQTQYF
>.|TRBV27|TRBD2|TRBJ2-3
TGTGCCAGCAAGGCGAAAACTAGCGGGGGAGATACGCAGTATTTT
CASKAKTSGGDTQYF
>.|TRBV18|.|TRBJ2-5
TGTGCCAGCTCACCGGACAGCAAGGGGGAGACCCAGTACTTC
CASSPDSKGETQYF
>few|TRBV7-2|.|TRBJ2-1
TGTGCCAGCAGCCCCCCCGGGGTTAATGAGCAGTTCTTC
CASSPPGVNEQFF
>few|TRBV18|TRBD1|TRBJ1-6
TGTGCCAGCTCACGAGGGACAGGTGATTCACCCCTCCACTTT
CASSRGTGDSPLHF
>few|TRBV7-9|TRBD1|TRBJ1-1
TGTGCCAGCAGCCGACAGGGGACTCCTTTCTTT
CASSRQGTPFF
>.|TRBV5-1|.|TRBJ2-3
TGCGCCAGCAGCTTCGACAGTGGCACAGATACGCAGTATTTT
CASSFDSGTDTQYF
>.|TRBV5-1|.|TRBJ1-6
TGCGCCAGCAGCCCGGGCGGGGGGAACTCACCCCTCCACTTT
CASSPGGGNSPLHF
>.|TRBV2|TRBD2|TRBJ2-2
TGTGCCAGCAGGGGACTAGATCCCACCGGGGAGCTGTTTTTT
CASRGLDPTGELFF
>few|TRBV5-4|.|TRBJ1-2
TGTGCCAGCAGCTTGGACCAGGTTAACTATGGCTACACCTTC
CASSLDQVNYGYTF
>.|TRBV9|.|TRBJ2-1
TGTGCCAGCAGCGTAGATCCAGGGATCGGTGAGCAGTTCTTC
CASSVDPGIGEQFF
>.|TRBV19|.|TRBJ1-3
TGTGCCAGTCAGCGGGCAGTCTCTGGAAACACCATATATTTT
CASQRAVSGNTIYF
>.|TRBV9|.|TRBJ1-2
TGTGCCAGCACCAAGGGGCAGGGGAGTATCTATGGCTACACCTTC
CASTKGQGSIYGYTF
>few|TRBV10-2|.|TRBJ1-1
TGCGCCAGCGTAGGGGGAACTGAAGCTTTCTTT
CASVGGTEAFF
>.|TRBV7-2|TRBD2|TRBJ2-1
TGTGCCAGCAGCCGGGGACTAGCGCATGAGCAGTTCTTC
CASSRGLAHEQFF
>.|TRBV7-2|.|TRBJ1-1
TGTGCCAGCAGCTTAGCGCTGGCGGGGGCGTACACTGAAGCTTTCTTT
CASSLALAGAYTEAFF
>few|TRBV7-3|.|TRBJ2-7
TGTGCCAGCACCGAAAACAGGGATTCGGTCTACGAGCAGTACTTC
CASTENRDSVYEQYF
>.|TRBV29-1|.|TRBJ2-5
TGCAGCGTTGGACGGGCTAGCCGCAAAGAGACCCAGTACTTC
CSVGRASRKETQYF
>.|TRBV2|TRBD2|TRBJ2-1
TGTGCCAGCAGTGTGGAGGCGGGGGGTTACAATGAGCAGTTCTTC
CASSVEAGGYNEQFF
>.|TRBV5-6|.|TRBJ1-2
TGTGCCAGCAGCTTGCTGGACTCCTATGGCTACACCTTC
CASSLLDSYGYTF
>.|TRBV7-8|TRBD1|TRBJ2-2
TGTGCCAGCAGTGGACAGGGGATTTACACCGGGGAGCTGTTTTTT
CASSGQGIYTGELFF
>.|TRBV28|TRBD1|TRBJ1-2
TGTGCCAGCACCGCGAGGGGGCTTGGCTACACCTTC
CASTARGLGYTF
>.|TRBV2|.|TRBJ2-5
TGTGCCAGGTCGTGGGGGCTAGGAGAGACCCAGTACTTC
CARSWGLGETQYF
>.|TRBV11-1|.|TRBJ1-6
TGTGCCAGCAGCGAACAGGGTTTTTCGGGTTCTCCCCTCCACTTT
CASSEQGFSGSPLHF
>.|TRBV19|TRBD1|TRBJ1-5
TGTGCCACAACATTGGGATCAGGGGGCAGGTATCAGCCCCAGCATTTT
CATTLGSGGRYQPQHF
>few|TRBV6-5|TRBD1|TRBJ2-7
TGTGCCAGCAGCCGGGACAGGGAATCCTACGAGCAGTACTTC
CASSRDRESYEQYF
>.|TRBV4-1|TRBD1|TRBJ2-7
TGCGCCAGCAGCCAAACCCCGGGACAGGACTACGAGCAGTACTTC
CASSQTPGQDYEQYF
>few|TRBV7-6|TRBD2|TRBJ2-1
TGTGCCAGCAGCCCCTCAGCGGGGGGATACAATGAGCAGTTCTTC
CASSPSAGGYNEQFF
>few|TRBV10-3|TRBD1|TRBJ2-6
TGTGCCATCAGTGAGTTTTCCGGGACAGGCGCTGGGGCCAACGTCCTGACTTTC
CAISEFSGTGAGANVLTF
>.|TRBV28|TRBD1|TRBJ2-1
TGTGCCAGCAGTTTATCCGGACAGGGGGCCGATGAGCAGTTCTTC
CASSLSGQGADEQFF
>.|TRBV20-1|.|TRBJ1-1
TGCAGTGCAGCACAGGGAAGGGGCGCTTTCTTT
CSAAQGRGAFF
>few|TRBV28|.|TRBJ2-1
TGTGCCAGCAGTTTGGGTAGGGGTGAGCAGTTCTTC
CASSLGRGEQFF
>.|TRBV28|TRBD1|TRBJ1-1
TGTGCCAGCAGTTTACAGGGGGCTGAAGCTTTCTTT
CASSLQGAEAFF
>.|TRBV30|TRBD1|TRBJ1-6
TGTGCCTGGAGTTGGACAGGGGTAGATTCACCCCTCCACTTT
CAWSWTGVDSPLHF
>few|TRBV6-6|.|TRBJ1-1
TGTGCCAGCAGTTACAGCCAGGGGAACACTGAAGCTTTCTTT
CASSYSQGNTEAFF
>.|TRBV5-1|.|TRBJ2-7
TGCGCCAGCAGTCGAACGGGAACACCGGACGAGCAGTACTTC
CASSRTGTPDEQYF
>.|TRBV6-6|.|TRBJ1-1
TGTGCCAGCAGTAGCCAGGGTAACATCGCTGAAGCTTTCTTT
CASSSQGNIAEAFF
>few|TRBV5-8|.|TRBJ2-4
TGTGCCAGCAGGCAGACAAATCAGTACTTC
CASRQTNQYF
>.|TRBV7-2|TRBD1|TRBJ2-3
TGTGCCAGCAGCCCTACAGGGGGCGAGACAGATACGCAGTATTTT
CASSPTGGETDTQYF
>few|TRBV27|.|TRBJ2-5
TGTGCCAGCAGTTTACTTCCCGAGGTGGGGACCCAGTACTTC
CASSLLPEVGTQYF
>few|TRBV2|TRBD2|TRBJ2-1
TGTGCCAGCAGTCCTGAGGGCGGGGGGAGTAATGAGCAGTTCTTC
CASSPEGGGSNEQFF
>few|TRBV18|TRBD2|TRBJ2-1
TGTGCCAGCTCGTCTTTAGCGGGGGATTACAATGAGCAGTTCTTC
CASSSLAGDYNEQFF
>.|TRBV7-3|.|TRBJ1-2
TGTGCCAGCAGCTTAAGTCCAGGCTATGGCTACACCTTC
CASSLSPGYGYTF
>.|TRBV4-3|TRBD2|TRBJ2-3
TGCGCCAGCAGCCAAAGGACTAGCGACACAGATACGCAGTATTTT
CASSQRTSDTDTQYF
>.|TRBV19|TRBD1|TRBJ1-2
TGTGCCACCGACAGGGAGGCTTATGGCTACACCTTC
CATDREAYGYTF